The 13 T cell receptor beta chains presented below share a single source sample, sequenced in a study of blood T cell repertoires in COVID-19. Produced via immunoSEQ multiplex PCR; TCRdb's table is partial and in-frame only. This table holds 130,000 to 150,000 clones, 75% to 90% found once. The sequenced material came from peripheral blood. These receptors all come from a man between 18 and 29 years old with COVID-19, enrolled during active disease.

J is TRBJ2-7 and V is TRBV5-4, with 9 positions matching TRBD1. The CDR3 spans 14 residues. Germline lookup yields CDR1 SGHNT and CDR2 YYREEE (reference sequence). Unmatched junction bases numbered 3, after V lost 1 base and J lost 4 bases. The CDR3: CASSLTGGRYEQYF. CDR3 DNA: TGTGCCAGCAGCTTGACAGGGGGCAGGTACGAGCAGTACTTC.

This clone was picked up one time. The rearrangement joins TRBV7-9 to TRBJ1-4; D call uncertain. V was clipped by 1 base and J by 9 bases, with 12 bases between them. From germline, CDR1 is SEHNR and CDR2 FQNEAQ (reference sequence). The CDR3 covers 14 residues. The CDR3 DNA reads TGTGCCAGCAGCTTAGGGGTTGCTAGTAAAAAACTGTTTTTT. Encoded protein: CASSLGVASKKLFF.

J is TRBJ1-2 and V is TRBV4-3; D is possibly TRBD1 (6 bases). Per the germline V gene, CDR1 is LGHNA and CDR2 is YSLEER. The V end was cut by 0 bases, the J end by 1 base, with 15 bases between. CDR3 length: 17 residues. DNA for the CDR3: TGCGCCAGCAGCCAAGAGACAGGCCTAGATTATAACTATGGCTACACCTTC. Translating it yields CASSQETGLDYNYGYTF.

The V gene is TRBV9, the J gene TRBJ1-3; D possibly corresponds to TRBD1 (5 bases). The CDR3 has 17 amino acids. CDR1 is SGDLS, CDR2 YYNGEE, per germline. V dropped 4 bases and J dropped 0 bases, with 17 bases sitting between them. CDR3 in amino acids: CASSLTDSRSSGNTIYF. In DNA form, the CDR3 reads TGTGCCAGCAGCCTGACTGACAGCCGAAGCTCTGGAAACACCATATATTTT. Combining the CDR3 with reference TRBV9 and TRBJ1-3 gives the whole variable domain DSGVTQTPKHLITATGQRVTLRCSPRSGDLSVYWYQQSLDQGLQFLIQYYNGEERAKGNILERFSAQQFPDLHSELNLSSLELGDSALYFCASSLTDSRSSGNTIYFGEGSWLTVV.

This chain links TRBV6-2 or TRBV6-3 with TRBJ2-1, with a weak D call TRBD2 (5 bases). This CDR3 has 11 residues. V was cut by 4 bases and J by 7 bases, with 5 bases left in between. Germline V CDR1 and CDR2: MNHEY, SVGEGT. CDR3 DNA sequence: TGTGCCAGCAGTTTAGCGAATGAGCAGTTCTTC. As protein: CASSLANEQFF.

This clone was recorded a few times. The J gene is TRBJ2-1, the V gene TRBV7-6; 11 nucleotides align to TRBD2. Germline V CDR1 and CDR2: SGHVS, FNYEAQ. The CDR3 consists of 15 residues. Germline trimming cut 5 bases from V and 10 bases from J; bases unmatched to any gene: 10. The CDR3 DNA reads as TGTGCCAGCAGCGGATTAGCGGGAGGGGAGGAAGAGCAGTTCTTC. It codes for CASSGLAGGEEEQFF.

The chain has TRBV18 and TRBJ1-2, with a possible D match to TRBD1 (5 bases). CDR1 KGHSH and CDR2 LQKENI come from the germline V gene. This CDR3 is built from 14 residues. Trimming stripped 0 bases from V and 7 bases from J, with 12 bases between. For the CDR3, the DNA is TGTGCCAGCTCACCACCGGCAGGGTATGGTGGCTACACCTTC. Its protein product is CASSPPAGYGGYTF.

The rearrangement uses TRBV11-3 and TRBJ2-2; 8 bases line up with TRBD1. After removal of 3 bases from V and 4 bases from J, the junction contained 4 bases not matched to a gene. Germline CDR1 and CDR2: SGHNT and YENEEA. CDR3 length: 15 residues. The CDR3 region is CASSFGGQGTGELFF. DNA for the CDR3: TGTGCCAGCAGCTTCGGCGGACAGGGCACCGGGGAGCTGTTTTTT.

V gene TRBV12-1 combines with J gene TRBJ1-3; the table assigns TRBD1, which was not confirmed against the DNA. TRBV12-1 is assigned pseudogene status. This CDR3 is 18 amino acids long. CDR3 region: CASGDRDRGPHSGNTIYF. CDR3 in DNA: TGTGCCAGCGGCGACCGGGACAGGGGGCCACACTCTGGAAACACCATATATTTT.

The chain is built from TRBV5-4 and TRBJ2-7; D possibly corresponds to TRBD2 (5 bases). CDR3 size: 15 residues. CDR1 and CDR2 (germline): SGHNT, YYREEE (reference sequence). The ends were cut back, 0 bases at V and 0 bases at J, with 10 bases in the middle. The CDR3: CASSLDGGRSYEQYF. The CDR3 nucleotides read TGTGCCAGCAGCTTGGACGGCGGGCGCTCCTACGAGCAGTACTTC.

This rearrangement joins TRBV10-3 to TRBJ2-1; D is perhaps TRBD2 (5 bases). V gave up 7 bases and J gave up 5 bases, with 12 bases separating them. The CDR3 sequence is 13 residues long. CDR1 is ENHRY, CDR2 SYGVKD, per germline. The CDR3 spells CAINPDSDNEQFF. The DNA of the CDR3 is TGTGCCATCAACCCGGACTCGGACAATGAGCAGTTCTTC.

This clone appeared once. CDR3 coding DNA: TGTGCCAGTAGTATGTATTGGAGGGGAGGCTACACCTTC. Translating gives CASSMYWRGGYTF. The V and J genes are TRBV19 and TRBJ1-2, with a tentative D call TRBD1 (5 bases). Per the germline V gene, CDR1 is LNHDA and CDR2 is SQIVND (reference sequence). The V and J ends lost 3 bases and 8 bases respectively, with 13 bases between them. The CDR3 is 13 amino acids.

The chain joins TRBV7-2 to TRBJ1-2; D is possibly TRBD1 (5 bases). The CDR3 length is 13 residues. V was shortened by 4 bases and J by 4 bases, with 10 bases between the two germline ends. The germline V gene encodes CDR1 SGHTA and CDR2 FQGNSA. The CDR3 DNA sequence: TGTGCCAGCAGCTCGACAGTGCCCTATGGCTACACCTTC. As protein: CASSSTVPYGYTF.